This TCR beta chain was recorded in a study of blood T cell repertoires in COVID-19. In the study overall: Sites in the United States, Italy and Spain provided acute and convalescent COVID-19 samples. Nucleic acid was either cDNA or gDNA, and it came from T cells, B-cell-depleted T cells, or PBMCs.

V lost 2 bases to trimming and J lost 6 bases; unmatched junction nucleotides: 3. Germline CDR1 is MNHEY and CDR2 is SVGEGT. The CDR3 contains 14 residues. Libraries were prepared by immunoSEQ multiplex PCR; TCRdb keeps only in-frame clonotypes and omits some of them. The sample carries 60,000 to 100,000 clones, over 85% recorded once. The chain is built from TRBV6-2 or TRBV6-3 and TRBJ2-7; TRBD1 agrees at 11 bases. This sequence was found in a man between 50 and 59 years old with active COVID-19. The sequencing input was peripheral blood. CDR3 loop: CASSYGTGGLEQYF. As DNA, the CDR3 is TGTGCCAGCAGTTACGGGACAGGGGGACTCGAGCAGTACTTC.